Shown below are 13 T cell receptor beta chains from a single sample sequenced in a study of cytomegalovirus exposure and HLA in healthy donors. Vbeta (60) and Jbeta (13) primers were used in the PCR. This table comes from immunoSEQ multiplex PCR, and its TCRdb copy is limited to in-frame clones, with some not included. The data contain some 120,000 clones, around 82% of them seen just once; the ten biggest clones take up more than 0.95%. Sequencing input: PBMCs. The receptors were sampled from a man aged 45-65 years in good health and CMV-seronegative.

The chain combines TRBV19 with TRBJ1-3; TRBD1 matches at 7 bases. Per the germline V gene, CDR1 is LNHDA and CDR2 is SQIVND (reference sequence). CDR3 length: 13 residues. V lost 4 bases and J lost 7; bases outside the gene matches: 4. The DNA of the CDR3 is TGTGCCAGTAGTACGGGACAGAGCAACACCATATATTTT. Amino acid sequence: CASSTGQSNTIYF.

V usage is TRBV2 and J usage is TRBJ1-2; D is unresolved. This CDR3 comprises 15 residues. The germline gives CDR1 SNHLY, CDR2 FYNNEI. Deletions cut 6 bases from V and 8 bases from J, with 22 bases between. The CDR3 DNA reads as TGTGCCAGCAGCGACTCCTTCGGGTCGGATCGGGGCTACACCTTC. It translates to CASSDSFGSDRGYTF.

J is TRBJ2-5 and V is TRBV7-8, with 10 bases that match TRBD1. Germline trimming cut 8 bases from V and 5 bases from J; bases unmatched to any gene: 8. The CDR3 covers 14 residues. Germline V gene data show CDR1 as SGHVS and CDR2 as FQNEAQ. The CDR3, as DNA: TGTGCCAGCGGAAGAGGGACAGGGGAGGAGACCCAGTACTTC. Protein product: CASGRGTGEETQYF.

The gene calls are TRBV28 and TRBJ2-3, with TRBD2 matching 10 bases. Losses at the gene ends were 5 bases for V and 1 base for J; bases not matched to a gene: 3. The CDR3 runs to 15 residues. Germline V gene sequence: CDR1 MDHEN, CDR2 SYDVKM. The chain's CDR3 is CASSIGTSGTDTQYF. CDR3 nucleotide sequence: TGTGCCAGCAGTATAGGGACTAGCGGCACAGATACGCAGTATTTT.

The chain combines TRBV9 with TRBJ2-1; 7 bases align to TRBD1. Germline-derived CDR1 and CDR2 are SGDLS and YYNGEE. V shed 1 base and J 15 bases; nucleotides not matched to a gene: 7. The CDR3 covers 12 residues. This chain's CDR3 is CASSVFDRDLFF. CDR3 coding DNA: TGTGCCAGCAGCGTATTTGACAGGGACCTGTTCTTC.

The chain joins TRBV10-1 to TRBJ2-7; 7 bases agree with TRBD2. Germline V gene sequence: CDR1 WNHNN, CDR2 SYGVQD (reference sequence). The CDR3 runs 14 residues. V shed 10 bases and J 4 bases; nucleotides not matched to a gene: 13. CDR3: CATSTGTTPYEQYF. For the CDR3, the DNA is TGCGCCACCTCAACCGGGACTACCCCATACGAGCAGTACTTC.

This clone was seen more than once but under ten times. DNA for the CDR3: TGTGCCATCAGTGACCGGGGACAGGGTCGAACTGAAGCTTTCTTT. This translates into CAISDRGQGRTEAFF. J is TRBJ1-1 and V is TRBV10-3, with 9 bases matching TRBD1. J gave up 5 bases and V 3 bases, and 7 bases lay outside the gene matches. Germline assignment: CDR1 ENHRY and CDR2 SYGVKD. The CDR3 runs to 15 residues.

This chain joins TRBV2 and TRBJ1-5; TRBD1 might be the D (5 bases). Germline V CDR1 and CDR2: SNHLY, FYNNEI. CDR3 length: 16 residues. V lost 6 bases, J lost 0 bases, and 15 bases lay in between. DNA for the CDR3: TGTGCCAGCAGAGCTCCAGGGCAATATAGCAATCAGCCCCAGCATTTT. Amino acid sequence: CASRAPGQYSNQPQHF.

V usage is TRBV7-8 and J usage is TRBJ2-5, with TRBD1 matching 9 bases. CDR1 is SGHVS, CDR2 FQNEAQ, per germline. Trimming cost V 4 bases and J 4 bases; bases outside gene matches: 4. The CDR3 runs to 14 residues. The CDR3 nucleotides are TGTGCCAGCAGCTCCGGGACAGGGCGAGAGACCCAGTACTTC. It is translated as CASSSGTGRETQYF.

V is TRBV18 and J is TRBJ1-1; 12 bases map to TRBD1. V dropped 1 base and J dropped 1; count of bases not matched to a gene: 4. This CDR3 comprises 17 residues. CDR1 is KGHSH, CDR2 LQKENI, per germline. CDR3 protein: CASSPRGQGAANTEAFF. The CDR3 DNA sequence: TGTGCCAGCTCACCACGGGGACAGGGGGCAGCGAACACTGAAGCTTTCTTT. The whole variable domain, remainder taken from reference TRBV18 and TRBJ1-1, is NAGVMQNPRHLVRRRGQEARLRCSPMKGHSHVYWYRQLPEEGLKFMVYLQKENIIDESGMPKERFSAEFPKEGPSILRIQQVVRGDSAAYFCASSPRGQGAANTEAFFGQGTRLTVV.

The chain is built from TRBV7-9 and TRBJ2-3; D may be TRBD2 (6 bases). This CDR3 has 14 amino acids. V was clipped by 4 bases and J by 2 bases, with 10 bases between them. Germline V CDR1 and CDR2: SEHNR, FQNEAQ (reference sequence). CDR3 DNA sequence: TGTGCCAGCAGCTCGGACTATTTCACAGATACGCAGTATTTT. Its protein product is CASSSDYFTDTQYF.

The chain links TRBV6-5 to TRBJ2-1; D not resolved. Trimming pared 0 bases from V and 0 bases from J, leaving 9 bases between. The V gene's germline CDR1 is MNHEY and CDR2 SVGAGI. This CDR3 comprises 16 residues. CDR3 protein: CASSYSGQRSYNEQFF. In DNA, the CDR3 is TGTGCCAGCAGTTACTCTGGCCAGCGCTCCTACAATGAGCAGTTCTTC.

The CDR3 coding sequence is TGTGCCAGCAGCTTAAACTACCAGTCGAACACCGGGGAGCTGTTTTTT. It is translated as CASSLNYQSNTGELFF. The V gene is TRBV7-2, the J gene TRBJ2-2; unclear D gene. Trimming stripped 2 bases from V and 0 bases from J, with 10 bases between. CDR1 is SGHTA, CDR2 FQGNSA, per germline. The CDR3 covers 16 residues.